This record concerns one T cell receptor (beta chain) sequence. Some clones are missing from TCRdb's copy, which holds only in-frame ones; the method was immunoSEQ multiplex PCR. The sample consists of almost 50,000 clones, 92% of them appearing once. The V and J ends lost 2 bases and 3 bases respectively, with 7 bases between them. Germline V gene sequence: CDR1 KGHSH, CDR2 LQKENI. The CDR3 extends over 13 amino acids. The data were taken from a study of T cell changes during pregnancy in multiple sclerosis. This receptor was taken from a female donor in good health, enrolled as a control in a pregnancy study. The chain carries TRBV18 and TRBJ1-1, with D perhaps TRBD1 (6 bases). Here the sequenced sample was CD4+ T cells from peripheral blood mononuclear cells, taken in the second trimester of pregnancy. The CDR3 DNA reads as TGTGCCAGCTCACCAAGGACAGACACTGAAGCTTTCTTT. Protein: CASSPRTDTEAFF.